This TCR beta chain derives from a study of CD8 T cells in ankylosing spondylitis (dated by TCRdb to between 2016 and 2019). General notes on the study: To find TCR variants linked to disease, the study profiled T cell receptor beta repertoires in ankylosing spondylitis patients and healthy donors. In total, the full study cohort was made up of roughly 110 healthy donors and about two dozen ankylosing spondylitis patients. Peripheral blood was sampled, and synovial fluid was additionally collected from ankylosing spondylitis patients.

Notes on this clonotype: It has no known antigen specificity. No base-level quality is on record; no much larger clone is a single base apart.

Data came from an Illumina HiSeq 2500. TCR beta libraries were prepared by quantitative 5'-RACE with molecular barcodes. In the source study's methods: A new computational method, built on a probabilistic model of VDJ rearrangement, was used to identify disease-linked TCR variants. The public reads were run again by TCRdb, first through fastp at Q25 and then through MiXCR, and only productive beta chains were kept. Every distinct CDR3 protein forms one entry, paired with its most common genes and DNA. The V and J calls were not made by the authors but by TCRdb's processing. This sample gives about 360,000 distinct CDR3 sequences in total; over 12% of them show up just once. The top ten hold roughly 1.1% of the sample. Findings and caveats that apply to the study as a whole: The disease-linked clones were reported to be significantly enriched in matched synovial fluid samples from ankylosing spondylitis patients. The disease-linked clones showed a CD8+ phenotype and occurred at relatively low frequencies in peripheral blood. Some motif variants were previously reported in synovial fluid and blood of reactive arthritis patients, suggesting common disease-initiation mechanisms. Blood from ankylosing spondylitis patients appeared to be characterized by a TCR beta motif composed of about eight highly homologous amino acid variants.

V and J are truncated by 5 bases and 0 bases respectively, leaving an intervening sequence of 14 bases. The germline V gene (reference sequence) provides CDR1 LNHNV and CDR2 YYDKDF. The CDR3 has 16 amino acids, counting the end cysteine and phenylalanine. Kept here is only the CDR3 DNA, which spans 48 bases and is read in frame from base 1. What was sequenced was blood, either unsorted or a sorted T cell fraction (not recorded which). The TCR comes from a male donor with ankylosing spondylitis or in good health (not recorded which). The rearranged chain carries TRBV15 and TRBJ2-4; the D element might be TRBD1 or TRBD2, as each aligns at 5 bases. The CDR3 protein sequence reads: CATSERDQLAKNIQYF. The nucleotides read TGTGCCACCAGCGAACGGGACCAGCTAGCCAAAAACATTCAGTACTTC.